A selection of T cell receptor beta chains follows, all from one sample in a study of T cell repertoires in cytomegalovirus infection. Using its own MiXCR run on the reads, TCRdb lists one record per CDR3 protein. The table shows under 200,000 distinct CDR3 sequences, with 8% to 10% occurring only once. Sample: PBMCs. All receptors come from a human donor in good health (CMV status not recorded). Some clones in this sample may be carry-over from other donors' samples. The CDR3 runs from the conserved cysteine through the conserved F or W. D genes are given only for firm matches. For some rows the clone size is stated as once, few or many, or as a class when expanded; others skip it.

D gene,V gene,clone size,J gene,CDR3 protein,CDR3 DNA
TRBD2,TRBV2,few,TRBJ2-5,CASSVAGGPKETQYF,TGTGCCAGCAGCGTAGCGGGGGGCCCCAAAGAGACCCAGTACTTC
NA,TRBV27,NA,TRBJ1-2,CASLDVSYGYTF,TGTGCCAGTTTGGACGTCAGCTATGGCTACACCTTC
NA,TRBV7-2,many,TRBJ1-5,CASSLDVNSNQPQHF,TGTGCCAGCAGCTTAGATGTGAATAGCAATCAGCCCCAGCATTTT
NA,TRBV4-3,NA,TRBJ1-1,CASSQEARGVTEAFF,TGCGCCAGCAGCCAAGAAGCACGGGGGGTCACTGAAGCTTTCTTT
NA,TRBV12-3/TRBV12-4,many,TRBJ2-1,CASSLVGTRGDNEQFF,TGTGCCAGCAGTTTAGTCGGAACTAGGGGGGACAATGAGCAGTTCTTC
NA,TRBV19,NA,TRBJ1-5,CASSIMGNYNQPQHF,TGTGCCAGTAGTATTATGGGGAACTACAATCAGCCCCAGCATTTT
NA,TRBV25-1,NA,TRBJ1-2,CASSEPGDYGYTF,TGTGCCAGCAGTGAACCGGGGGACTATGGCTACACCTTC
NA,TRBV20-1,few,TRBJ2-7,CSARDLTERDDEQYF,TGCAGTGCTAGAGACCTCACTGAGAGAGACGACGAGCAGTACTTC
NA,TRBV19,NA,TRBJ2-3,CASSIEAGPTDTQYF,TGTGCCAGTAGTATAGAAGCGGGCCCTACAGATACGCAGTATTTT
TRBD1,TRBV7-6,many,TRBJ2-1,CASSPTWGTGVNEQFF,TGTGCCAGCAGCCCGACCTGGGGGACAGGGGTGAATGAGCAGTTCTTC
TRBD1,TRBV7-2,many,TRBJ1-6,CASSLAQPGGNSPLHF,TGTGCCAGCAGCTTAGCGCAGCCAGGGGGAAATTCACCCCTCCACTTT
TRBD1,TRBV7-2,many,TRBJ1-6,CASSLDRQGAGSPLHF,TGTGCCAGCAGCTTAGACCGACAGGGTGCGGGTTCACCCCTCCACTTT
TRBD1,TRBV28,many,TRBJ1-2,CASSSGTGFTYGYTF,TGTGCCAGCAGTTCTGGGACAGGGTTTACCTATGGCTACACCTTC
NA,TRBV20-1,few,TRBJ1-1,CSAPPPGRRSANTEAFF,TGCAGTGCTCCACCCCCGGGTCGGCGTTCTGCGAACACTGAAGCTTTCTTT
NA,TRBV7-7,many,TRBJ2-1,CASSSLWDGEQFF,TGTGCTAGCAGCTCCCTGTGGGACGGTGAGCAGTTCTTC
NA,TRBV5-3,NA,TRBJ2-5,CASSPGPFQETQYF,TGTGCCAGCAGCCCGGGACCCTTCCAAGAGACCCAGTACTTC